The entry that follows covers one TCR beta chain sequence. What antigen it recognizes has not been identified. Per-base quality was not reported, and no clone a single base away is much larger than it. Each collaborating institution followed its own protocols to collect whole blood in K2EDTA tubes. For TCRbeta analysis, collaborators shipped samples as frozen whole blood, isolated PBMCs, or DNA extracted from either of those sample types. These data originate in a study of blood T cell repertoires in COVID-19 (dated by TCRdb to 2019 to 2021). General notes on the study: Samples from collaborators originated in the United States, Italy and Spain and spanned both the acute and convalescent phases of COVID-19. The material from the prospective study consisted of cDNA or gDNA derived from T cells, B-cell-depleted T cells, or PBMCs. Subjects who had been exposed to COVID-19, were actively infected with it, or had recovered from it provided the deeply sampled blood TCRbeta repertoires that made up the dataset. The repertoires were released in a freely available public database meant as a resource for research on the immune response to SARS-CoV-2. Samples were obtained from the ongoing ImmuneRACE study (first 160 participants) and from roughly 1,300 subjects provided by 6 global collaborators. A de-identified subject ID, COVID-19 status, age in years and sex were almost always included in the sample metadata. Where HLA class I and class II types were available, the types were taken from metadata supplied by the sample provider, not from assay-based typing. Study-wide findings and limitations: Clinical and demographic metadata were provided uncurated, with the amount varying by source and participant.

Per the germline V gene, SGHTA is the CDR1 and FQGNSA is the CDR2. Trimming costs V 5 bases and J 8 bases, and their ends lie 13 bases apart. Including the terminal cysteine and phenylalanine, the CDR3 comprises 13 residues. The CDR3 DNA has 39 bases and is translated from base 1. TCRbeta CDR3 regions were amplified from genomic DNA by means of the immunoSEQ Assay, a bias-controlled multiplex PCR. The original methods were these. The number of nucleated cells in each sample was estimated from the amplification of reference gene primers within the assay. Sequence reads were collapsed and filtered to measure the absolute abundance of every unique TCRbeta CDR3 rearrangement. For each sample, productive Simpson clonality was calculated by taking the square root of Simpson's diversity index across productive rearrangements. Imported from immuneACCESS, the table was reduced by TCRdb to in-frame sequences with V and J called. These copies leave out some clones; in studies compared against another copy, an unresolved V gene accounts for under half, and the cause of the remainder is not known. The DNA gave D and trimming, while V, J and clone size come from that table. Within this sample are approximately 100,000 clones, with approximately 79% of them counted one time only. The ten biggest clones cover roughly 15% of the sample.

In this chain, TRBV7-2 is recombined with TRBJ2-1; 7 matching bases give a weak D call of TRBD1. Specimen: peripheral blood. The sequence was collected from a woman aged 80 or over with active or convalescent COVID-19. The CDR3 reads CASSRDREDEQFF. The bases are TGTGCCAGCAGCCGCGACAGGGAGGATGAGCAGTTCTTC.